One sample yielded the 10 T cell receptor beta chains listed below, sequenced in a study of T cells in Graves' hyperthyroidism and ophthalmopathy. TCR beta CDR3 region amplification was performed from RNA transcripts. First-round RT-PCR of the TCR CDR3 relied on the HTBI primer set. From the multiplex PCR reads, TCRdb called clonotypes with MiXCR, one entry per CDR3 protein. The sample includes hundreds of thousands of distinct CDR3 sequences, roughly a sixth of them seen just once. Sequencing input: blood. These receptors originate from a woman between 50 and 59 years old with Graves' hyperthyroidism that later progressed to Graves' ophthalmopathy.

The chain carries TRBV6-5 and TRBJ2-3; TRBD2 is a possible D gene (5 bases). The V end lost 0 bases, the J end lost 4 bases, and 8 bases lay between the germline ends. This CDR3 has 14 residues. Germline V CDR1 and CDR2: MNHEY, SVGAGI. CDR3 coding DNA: TGTGCCAGCAGTTACTCGAAAGCGGCAGATACGCAGTATTTT. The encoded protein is CASSYSKAADTQYF.

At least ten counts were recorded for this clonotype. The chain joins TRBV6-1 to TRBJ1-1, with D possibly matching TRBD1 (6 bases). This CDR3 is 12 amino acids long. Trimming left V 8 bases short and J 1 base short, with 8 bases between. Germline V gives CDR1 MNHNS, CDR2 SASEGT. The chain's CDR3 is CASGGGNTEAFF. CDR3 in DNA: TGTGCCAGCGGAGGGGGGAACACTGAAGCTTTCTTT.

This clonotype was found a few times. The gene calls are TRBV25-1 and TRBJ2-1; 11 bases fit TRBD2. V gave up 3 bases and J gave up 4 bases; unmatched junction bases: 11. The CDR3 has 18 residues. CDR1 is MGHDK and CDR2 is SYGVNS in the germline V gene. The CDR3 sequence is CASSDPFSGGAAYNEQFF. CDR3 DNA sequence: TGTGCCAGCAGTGACCCCTTTAGCGGGGGGGCAGCTTACAATGAGCAGTTCTTC. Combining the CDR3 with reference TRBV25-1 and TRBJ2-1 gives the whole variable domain EADIYQTPRYLVIGTGKKITLECSQTMGHDKMYWYQQDPGMELHLIHYSYGVNSTEKGDLSSESTVSRIRTEHFPLTLESARPSHTSQYLCASSDPFSGGAAYNEQFFGPGTRLTVL.

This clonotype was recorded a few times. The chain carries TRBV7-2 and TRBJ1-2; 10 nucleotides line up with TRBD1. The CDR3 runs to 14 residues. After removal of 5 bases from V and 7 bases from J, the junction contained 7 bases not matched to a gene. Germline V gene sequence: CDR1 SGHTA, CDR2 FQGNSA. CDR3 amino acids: CASSRGQGEVGYTF. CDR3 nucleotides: TGTGCCAGCAGCAGAGGACAGGGGGAGGTTGGCTACACCTTC.

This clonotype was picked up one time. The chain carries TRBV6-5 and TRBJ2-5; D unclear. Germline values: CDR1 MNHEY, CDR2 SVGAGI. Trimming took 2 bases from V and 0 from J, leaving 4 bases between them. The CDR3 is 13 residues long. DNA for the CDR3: TGTGCCAGCAGTTACGCGTACCAAGAGACCCAGTACTTC. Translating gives CASSYAYQETQYF.

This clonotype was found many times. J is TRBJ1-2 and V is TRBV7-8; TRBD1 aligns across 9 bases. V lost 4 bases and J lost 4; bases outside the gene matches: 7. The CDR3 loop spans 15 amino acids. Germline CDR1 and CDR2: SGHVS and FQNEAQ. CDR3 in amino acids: CASSYSGQGSYGYTF. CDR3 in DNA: TGTGCCAGCAGCTACAGCGGACAGGGGAGCTATGGCTACACCTTC.

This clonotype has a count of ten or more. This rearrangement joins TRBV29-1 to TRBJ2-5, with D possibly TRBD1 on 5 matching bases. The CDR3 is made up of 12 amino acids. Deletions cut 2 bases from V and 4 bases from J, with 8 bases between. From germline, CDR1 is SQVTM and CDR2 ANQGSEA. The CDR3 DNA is TGCAGCGTTGAACAGGGCCGAGAGACCCAGTACTTC. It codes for CSVEQGRETQYF.

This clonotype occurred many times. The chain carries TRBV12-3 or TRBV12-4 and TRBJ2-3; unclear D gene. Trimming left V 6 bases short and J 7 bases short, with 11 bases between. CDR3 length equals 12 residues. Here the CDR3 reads CASSLDAYTQYF. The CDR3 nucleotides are TGTGCCAGCAGCCTGGACGCATATACGCAGTATTTT.

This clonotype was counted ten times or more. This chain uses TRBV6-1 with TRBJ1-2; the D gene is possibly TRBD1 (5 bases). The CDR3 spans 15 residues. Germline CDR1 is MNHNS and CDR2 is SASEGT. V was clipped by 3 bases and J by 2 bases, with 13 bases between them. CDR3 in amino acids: CASSDPGRLNYGYTF. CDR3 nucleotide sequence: TGTGCCAGCAGTGACCCAGGGCGGTTGAACTATGGCTACACCTTC.

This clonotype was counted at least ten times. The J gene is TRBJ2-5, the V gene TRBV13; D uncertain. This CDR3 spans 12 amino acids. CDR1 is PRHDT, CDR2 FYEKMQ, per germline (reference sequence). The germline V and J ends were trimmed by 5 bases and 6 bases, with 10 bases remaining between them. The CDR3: CASSPPSKTQYF. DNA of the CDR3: TGTGCCAGCAGCCCCCCCTCGAAGACCCAGTACTTC.